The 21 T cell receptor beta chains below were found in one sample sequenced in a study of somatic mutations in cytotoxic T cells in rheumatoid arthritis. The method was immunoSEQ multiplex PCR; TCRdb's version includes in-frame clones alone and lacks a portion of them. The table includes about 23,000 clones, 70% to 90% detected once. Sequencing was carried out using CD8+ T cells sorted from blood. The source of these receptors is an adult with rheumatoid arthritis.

The CDR3 DNA reads TGTGCCAGCAGTGCACAGGGGCCCTTGAGGGCTGAAGCTTTCTTT. Its translation is CASSAQGPLRAEAFF. The chain recombines TRBV2 with TRBJ1-1; 7 positions match TRBD1. The CDR3 spans 15 residues. The V and J ends lost 4 bases and 6 bases, in that order; junction bases with no gene match: 11. The V gene's germline CDR1 is SNHLY and CDR2 FYNNEI. The entire variable domain, with the rest obtained from reference TRBV2 and TRBJ1-1, is as follows: EPEVTQTPSHQVTQMGQEVILRCVPISNHLYFYWYRQILGQKVEFLVSFYNNEISEKSEIFDDQFSVERPDGSNFTLKIRSTKLEDSAMYFCASSAQGPLRAEAFFGQGTRLTVV.

Here the CDR3 reads CASSLETETQYF. In DNA form, the CDR3 reads TGTGCCAGCAGCTTAGAGACAGAGACCCAGTACTTC. The chain carries TRBV7-6 and TRBJ2-5; the D is unclear. The length of the CDR3 is 12 residues. Trimming removed 1 base from V and 4 bases from J, with 4 bases in between. CDR1 is SGHVS and CDR2 is FNYEAQ in the germline V gene.

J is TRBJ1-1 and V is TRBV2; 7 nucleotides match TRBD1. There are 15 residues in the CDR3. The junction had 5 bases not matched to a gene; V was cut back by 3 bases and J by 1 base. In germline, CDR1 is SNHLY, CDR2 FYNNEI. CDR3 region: CASSDATGSNTEAFF. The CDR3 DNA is TGTGCCAGCAGTGACGCGACAGGGTCGAACACTGAAGCTTTCTTT.

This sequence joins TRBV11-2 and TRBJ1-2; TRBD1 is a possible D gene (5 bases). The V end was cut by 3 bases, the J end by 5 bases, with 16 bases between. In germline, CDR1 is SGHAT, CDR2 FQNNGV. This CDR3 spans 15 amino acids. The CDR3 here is CASSFDSSGLYGYTF. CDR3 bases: TGTGCCAGCAGCTTCGATTCATCGGGGCTATATGGCTACACCTTC.

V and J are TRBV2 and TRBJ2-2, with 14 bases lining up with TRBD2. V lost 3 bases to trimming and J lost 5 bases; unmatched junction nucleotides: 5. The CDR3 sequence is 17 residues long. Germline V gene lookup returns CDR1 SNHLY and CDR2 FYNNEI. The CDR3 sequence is CASSEPTSGGVTGELFF. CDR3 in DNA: TGTGCCAGCAGTGAGCCGACTAGCGGGGGGGTAACCGGGGAGCTGTTTTTT.

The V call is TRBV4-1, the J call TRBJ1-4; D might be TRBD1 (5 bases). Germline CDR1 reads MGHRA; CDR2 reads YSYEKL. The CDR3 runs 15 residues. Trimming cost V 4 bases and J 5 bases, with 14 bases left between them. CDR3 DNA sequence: TGCGCCAGCAGCCCCCGTGGGACGGAAAATGAAAAACTGTTTTTT. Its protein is CASSPRGTENEKLFF.

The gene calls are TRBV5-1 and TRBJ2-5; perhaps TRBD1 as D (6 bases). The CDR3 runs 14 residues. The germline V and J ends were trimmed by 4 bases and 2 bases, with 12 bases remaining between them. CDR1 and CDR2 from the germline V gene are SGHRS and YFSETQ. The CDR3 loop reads CASSPWDNQETQYF. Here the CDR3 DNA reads TGCGCCAGCAGCCCCTGGGACAATCAAGAGACCCAGTACTTC.

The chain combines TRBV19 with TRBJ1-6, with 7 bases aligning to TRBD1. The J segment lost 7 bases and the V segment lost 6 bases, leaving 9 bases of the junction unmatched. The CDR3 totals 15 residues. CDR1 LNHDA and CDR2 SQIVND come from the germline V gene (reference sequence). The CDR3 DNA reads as TGTGCCAGTAGCCCAAATGCAGGGGGAAATTCACCCCTCCACTTT. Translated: CASSPNAGGNSPLHF.

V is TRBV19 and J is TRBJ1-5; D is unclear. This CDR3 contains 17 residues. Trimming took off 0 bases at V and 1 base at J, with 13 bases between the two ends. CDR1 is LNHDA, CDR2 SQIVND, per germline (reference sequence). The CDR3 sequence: CASSIDLERASNQPQHF. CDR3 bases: TGTGCCAGTAGTATAGATCTTGAAAGGGCGAGCAATCAGCCCCAGCATTTT.

CDR3 in amino acids: CASSLTGYSNTGELFF. DNA for the CDR3: TGTGCCAGCAGTCTTACAGGGTACTCTAACACCGGGGAGCTGTTTTTT. The chain uses TRBV7-9 and TRBJ2-2; D may be TRBD1 (6 bases). This CDR3 is 16 amino acids long. Germline loops: CDR1 SEHNR, CDR2 FQNEAQ (reference sequence). V was pared by 6 bases and J by 2 bases, with 16 bases between.

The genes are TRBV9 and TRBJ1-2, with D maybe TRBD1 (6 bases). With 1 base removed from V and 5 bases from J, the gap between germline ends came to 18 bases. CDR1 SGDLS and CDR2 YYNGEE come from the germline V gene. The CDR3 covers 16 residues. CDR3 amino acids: CASSVIPAGGWYGYTF. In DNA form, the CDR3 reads TGTGCCAGCAGCGTAATTCCGGCGGGGGGCTGGTATGGCTACACCTTC.

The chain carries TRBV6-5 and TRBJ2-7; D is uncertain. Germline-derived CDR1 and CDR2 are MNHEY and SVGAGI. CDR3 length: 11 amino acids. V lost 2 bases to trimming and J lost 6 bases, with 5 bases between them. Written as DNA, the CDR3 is TGTGCCAGCAGTTACGGCCCCGAGCAGTACTTC. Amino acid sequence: CASSYGPEQYF.

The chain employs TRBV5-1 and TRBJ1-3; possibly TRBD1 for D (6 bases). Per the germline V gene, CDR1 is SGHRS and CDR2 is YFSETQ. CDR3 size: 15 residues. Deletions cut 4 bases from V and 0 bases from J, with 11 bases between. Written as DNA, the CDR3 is TGCGCCAGCAGCCCAAACAGGGACTCTGGAAACACCATATATTTT. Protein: CASSPNRDSGNTIYF.

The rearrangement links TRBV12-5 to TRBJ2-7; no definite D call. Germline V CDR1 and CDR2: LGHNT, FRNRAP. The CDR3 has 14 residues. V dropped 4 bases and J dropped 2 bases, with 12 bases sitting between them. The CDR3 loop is CASGSTQSTYEQYF. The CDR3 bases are TGTGCTAGTGGTTCAACACAGTCTACCTACGAGCAGTACTTC. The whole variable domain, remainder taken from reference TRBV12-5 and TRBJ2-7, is DARVTQTPRHKVTEMGQEVTMRCQPILGHNTVFWYRQTMMQGLELLAYFRNRAPLDDSGMPKDRFSAEMPDATLATLKIQPSEPRDSAVYFCASGSTQSTYEQYFGPGTRLTVT.

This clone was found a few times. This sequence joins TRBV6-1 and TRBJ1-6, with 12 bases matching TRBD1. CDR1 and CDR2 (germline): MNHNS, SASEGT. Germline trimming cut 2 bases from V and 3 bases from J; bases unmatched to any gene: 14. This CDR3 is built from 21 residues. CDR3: CASSEIGAGQGAGDYNSPLHF. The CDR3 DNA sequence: TGTGCCAGCAGTGAAATTGGGGCGGGACAGGGGGCTGGCGACTATAATTCACCCCTCCACTTT.

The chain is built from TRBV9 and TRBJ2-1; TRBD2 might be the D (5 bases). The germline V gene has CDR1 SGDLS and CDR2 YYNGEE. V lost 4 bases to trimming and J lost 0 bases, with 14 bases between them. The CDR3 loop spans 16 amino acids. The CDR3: CASSPRTGSSYNEQFF. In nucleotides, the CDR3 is TGTGCCAGCAGCCCCCGGACGGGGAGCTCCTACAATGAGCAGTTCTTC.

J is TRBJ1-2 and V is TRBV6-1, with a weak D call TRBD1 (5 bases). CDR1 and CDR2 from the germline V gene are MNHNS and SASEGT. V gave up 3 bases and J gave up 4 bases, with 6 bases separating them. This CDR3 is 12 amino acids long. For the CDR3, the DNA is TGTGCCAGCAGTGACAGGGTCTATGGCTACACCTTC. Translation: CASSDRVYGYTF.

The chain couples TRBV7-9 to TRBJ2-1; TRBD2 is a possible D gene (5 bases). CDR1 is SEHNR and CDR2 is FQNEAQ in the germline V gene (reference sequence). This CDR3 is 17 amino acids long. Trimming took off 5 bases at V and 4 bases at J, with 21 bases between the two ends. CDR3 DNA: TGTGCCAGCAGCAGAACGGGGTACCCCTCCAGGTACAATGAGCAGTTCTTC. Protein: CASSRTGYPSRYNEQFF. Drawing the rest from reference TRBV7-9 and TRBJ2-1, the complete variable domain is DTGVSQNPRHKITKRGQNVTFRCDPISEHNRLYWYRQTLGQGPEFLTYFQNEAQLEKSRLLSDRFSAERPKGSFSTLEIQRTEQGDSAMYLCASSRTGYPSRYNEQFFGPGTRLTVL.

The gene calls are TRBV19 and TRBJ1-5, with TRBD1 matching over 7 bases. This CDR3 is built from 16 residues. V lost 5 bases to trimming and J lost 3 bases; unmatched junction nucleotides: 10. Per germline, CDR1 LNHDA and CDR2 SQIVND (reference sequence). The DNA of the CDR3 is TGTGCCAGTAGTGCCTCAGGGGGTCATATCAATCAGCCCCAGCATTTT. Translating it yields CASSASGGHINQPQHF. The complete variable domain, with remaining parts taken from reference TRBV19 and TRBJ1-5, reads DGGITQSPKYLFRKEGQNVTLSCEQNLNHDAMYWYRQDPGQGLRLIYYSQIVNDFQKGDIAEGYSVSREKKESFPLTVTSAQKNPTAFYLCASSASGGHINQPQHFGDGTRLSIL.

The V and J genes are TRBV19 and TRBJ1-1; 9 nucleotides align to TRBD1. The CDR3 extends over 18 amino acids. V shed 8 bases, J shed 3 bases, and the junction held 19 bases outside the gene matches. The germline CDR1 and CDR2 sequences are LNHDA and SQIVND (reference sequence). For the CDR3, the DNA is TGTGCCAGTGGATGGCGGTTTCCGGGACAGGGAGCCCACACTGAAGCTTTCTTT. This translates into CASGWRFPGQGAHTEAFF. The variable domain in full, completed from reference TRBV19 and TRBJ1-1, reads DGGITQSPKYLFRKEGQNVTLSCEQNLNHDAMYWYRQDPGQGLRLIYYSQIVNDFQKGDIAEGYSVSREKKESFPLTVTSAQKNPTAFYLCASGWRFPGQGAHTEAFFGQGTRLTVV.

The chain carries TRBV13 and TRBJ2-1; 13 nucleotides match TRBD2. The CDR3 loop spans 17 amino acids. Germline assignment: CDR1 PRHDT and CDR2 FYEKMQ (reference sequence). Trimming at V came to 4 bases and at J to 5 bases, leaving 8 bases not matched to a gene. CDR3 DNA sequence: TGTGCCAGCAGCTCTTGGGGGACTAGCGGGATAGACAATGAGCAGTTCTTC. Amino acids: CASSSWGTSGIDNEQFF.